The clone carrying this T cell receptor (beta chain) was seen ten or more times. What it binds is not known. Here immunoSEQ multiplex PCR was the method, and the copy in TCRdb shows in-frame clones only, minus some. The data show around 34,000 clones, with none appearing a single time. This record comes from a study of T cell clonality in common variable immunodeficiency. Study outcomes and limitations: Links between repertoire features and CVID complications were heterogeneity-limited. CVID subjects shared fewer TCRbeta clones than healthy controls did.

The source material was peripheral blood mononuclear cells. This clonotype was obtained from a person aged 18 to 69 in good health.

The part of the CDR3 DNA that was read is TGCAGTGCCGAGGGACAGGGGGCGGGGAGGTATGGC. Its protein product is CSAEGQGAGRYG. From start to end, the CDR3 is CSAEGQGAGRYGYTF. The chain links TRBV20-1 to TRBJ1-2; 12 bases fit TRBD1. The read is 3 residues too short to cover the CDR3 end, so that end is filled in from the germline J gene. V lost 6 bases, J lost 5 bases, and 10 bases stayed unmatched. This CDR3 is built from 15 residues. The V gene's germline CDR1 is DFQATT and CDR2 SNEGSKA (reference sequence).